Listed here are 24 T cell receptor beta chains from one sample, sequenced in a study of cytomegalovirus exposure and HLA in healthy donors. The data were produced by immunoSEQ multiplex PCR, yet TCRdb's version contains in-frame clones alone and is incomplete. The sample includes 150,000 to 200,000 clones, 85% of them seen just once. The material sequenced was PBMCs. These receptors were collected from a man under 40 in good health and CMV-seropositive.

The genes are TRBV2 and TRBJ1-1, with TRBD1 matching 9 bases. V lost 6 bases to trimming and J lost 8 bases; unmatched junction nucleotides: 7. CDR3 size: 13 residues. The germline gives CDR1 SNHLY, CDR2 FYNNEI. The CDR3 region has the DNA TGTGCCAGCAGGGGACAGGGACTACTAGAAGCTTTCTTT. Translated, it gives CASRGQGLLEAFF.

In its sample, this clone was seen a few times. The genes are TRBV7-3 and TRBJ1-6; tentatively, D is TRBD1 (6 bases). The V end lost 4 bases, the J end lost 7 bases, and 14 bases lay between the germline ends. Germline V gene lookup returns CDR1 SGHTA and CDR2 FQGTGA. This CDR3 spans 15 amino acids. The CDR3 DNA follows: TGTGCCAGCAGCTCCGGACAGCTAAACAATTCACCCCTCCACTTT. Translating gives CASSSGQLNNSPLHF.

The rearrangement joins TRBV6-5 to TRBJ2-7, with 7 bases identical to TRBD2. Germline CDR1 is MNHEY and CDR2 is SVGAGI. V lost 0 bases to trimming and J lost 6 bases; unmatched junction nucleotides: 5. This CDR3 has 14 amino acids. CDR3 sequence reads: CASSYSGGSGEQYF. In DNA, the CDR3 is TGTGCCAGCAGTTACTCGGGGGGGTCTGGCGAGCAGTACTTC.

CDR3 sequence reads: CALAGPSYEQYF. The CDR3 region has the DNA TGTGCATTAGCGGGTCCTTCCTACGAGCAGTACTTC. The chain carries TRBV30 and TRBJ2-7; TRBD2 matches 7 bases. Germline assignment: CDR1 GTSNPN and CDR2 SVGIG (reference sequence). The CDR3 covers 12 residues.

The chain recombines TRBV5-3 with TRBJ2-5; perhaps TRBD2 as D (5 bases). TRBV5-3 is given ORF status, its function remaining uncertain. The V end was cut by 4 bases, the J end by 0 bases, with 13 bases between. The CDR3 spans 15 residues. The CDR3 region is CARSHPGRDQETQYF. CDR3 coding DNA: TGTGCCAGAAGCCACCCTGGGCGGGACCAAGAGACCCAGTACTTC.

The CDR3 DNA sequence: TGTGCCAGCAGTTACGACATGAACAGGAACTATGGCTACACCTTC. It is translated as CASSYDMNRNYGYTF. The V call is TRBV6-6, the J call TRBJ1-2; the D gene is possibly TRBD1 (5 bases). CDR1 and CDR2 (germline): MNHNY, SVGAGI (reference sequence). This CDR3 is 15 amino acids long. Trimming stripped 2 bases from V and 2 bases from J, with 12 bases between.

The rearrangement joins TRBV7-8 to TRBJ1-2; D might be TRBD1 (6 bases). Germline V CDR1 and CDR2: SGHVS, FQNEAQ. The CDR3 length is 15 residues. Trimming removed 4 bases from V and 3 bases from J, with 15 bases in between. CDR3 nucleotide sequence: TGTGCCAGCAGCTCTGTGGGGGGGGGCGACTATGGCTACACCTTC. Its translation is CASSSVGGGDYGYTF.

The V call is TRBV28, the J call TRBJ2-5; 8 bases fit TRBD1. The CDR3 extends over 15 amino acids. The germline gives CDR1 MDHEN, CDR2 SYDVKM. V lost 4 bases to trimming and J lost 1 base; unmatched junction nucleotides: 5. CDR3 sequence reads: CASSWTGLLQETQYF. CDR3 sequence (DNA): TGTGCCAGCAGTTGGACAGGGCTCCTCCAAGAGACCCAGTACTTC.

The V gene is TRBV6-4, the J gene TRBJ1-1; D is perhaps TRBD1 (6 bases). The CDR3 consists of 14 residues. Germline V gene lookup returns CDR1 MRHNA and CDR2 SNTAGT. The V end was cut by 6 bases, the J end by 5 bases, with 16 bases between. The CDR3 DNA reads TGTGCCAGCAGAAGGACAGTGGGCGGGACTGAAGCTTTCTTT. Translated, it gives CASRRTVGGTEAFF.

This clone was detected only once. The rearrangement links TRBV7-9 to TRBJ1-1; weak D call: TRBD1 (5 bases). V shed 1 base and J shed 8 bases, with 8 bases lying between them. This CDR3 has 12 residues. Germline CDR1 SEHNR, CDR2 FQNEAQ (reference sequence). In DNA form, the CDR3 reads TGTGCCAGCAGCTTAGGGGGCGGAGAAGCTTTCTTT. Translation gives CASSLGGGEAFF.

In DNA form, the CDR3 reads TGTGCCAGCAGCCCCCACGGAGGGGTCGAAAACATTCAGTACTTC. It specifies CASSPHGGVENIQYF. The rearrangement uses TRBV7-8 and TRBJ2-4, with TRBD2 as a possible D gene (6 bases). The germline V gene encodes CDR1 SGHVS and CDR2 FQNEAQ. The CDR3 contains 15 residues. V was clipped by 5 bases and J by 5 bases, with 16 bases between them.

This clone appeared a single time. The rearrangement joins TRBV11-3 to TRBJ2-5, with TRBD1 as a possible D gene (7 bases). Trimming removed 5 bases at V and 2 bases at J, with 12 bases between. Germline V lookup: CDR1 SGHNT, CDR2 YENEEA. The CDR3 has 14 residues. The CDR3 sequence is CASSPGGQQETQYF. For the CDR3, the DNA is TGTGCCAGCAGCCCAGGGGGGCAGCAAGAGACCCAGTACTTC.

V and J are TRBV7-2 and TRBJ2-5, with TRBD1 matching 10 bases. The CDR3 has 14 amino acids. Losses at the gene ends were 6 bases for V and 5 bases for J; bases not matched to a gene: 6. CDR1 and CDR2 (germline): SGHTA, FQGNSA. CDR3 nucleotides: TGTGCCAGCAGGCGACAGGGGGCAGTGGAGACCCAGTACTTC. Its protein is CASRRQGAVETQYF.

This chain links TRBV7-2 with TRBJ2-1; D unclear. Per the germline V gene, CDR1 is SGHTA and CDR2 is FQGNSA. There are 15 residues in the CDR3. V lost 5 bases and J 0 bases, leaving 11 bases between the germline ends. CDR3 protein: CASSVDTYSYNEQFF. The CDR3 DNA reads as TGTGCCAGCAGCGTCGACACGTACTCCTACAATGAGCAGTTCTTC.

The chain carries TRBV27 and TRBJ2-7; tentatively, D is TRBD1 (6 bases). CDR3 length: 14 residues. Trimming stripped 0 bases from V and 5 bases from J, with 11 bases between. Germline V gives CDR1 MNHEY, CDR2 SMNVEV (reference sequence). The CDR3 DNA is TGTGCCAGCAGTTTATCGGGCAGGGGCAACGAGCAGTACTTC. Translation: CASSLSGRGNEQYF.

The chain has TRBV19 and TRBJ2-4; TRBD1 aligns across 7 bases. With V trimmed by 3 bases and J by 6 bases, 20 bases remained unmatched. Germline V lookup: CDR1 LNHDA, CDR2 SQIVND (reference sequence). The CDR3 sequence is 19 residues long. CDR3: CASSIGPLEGQIPRNIQYF. CDR3 DNA sequence: TGTGCCAGTAGTATCGGGCCACTAGAGGGACAGATCCCTAGAAACATTCAGTACTTC.

The gene calls are TRBV7-9 and TRBJ2-5; the match to TRBD1 covers 10 bases. V lost 4 bases, J lost 5 bases, and 4 bases stayed unmatched. The CDR3 covers 14 residues. Germline CDR1 and CDR2: SEHNR and FQNEAQ (reference sequence). The CDR3 loop is CASSSDRGQETQYF. The CDR3 DNA is TGTGCCAGCAGCTCAGACAGGGGGCAGGAGACCCAGTACTTC.

This clone was seen a handful of times. The rearrangement uses TRBV29-1 and TRBJ1-1; D gene unclear. The CDR3 contains 15 residues. Germline V lookup: CDR1 SQVTM, CDR2 ANQGSEA. V lost 5 bases and J lost 0, with 16 bases in between. CDR3 protein: CSVSPGWGMNTEAFF. CDR3 nucleotides: TGCAGCGTTTCCCCGGGATGGGGAATGAACACTGAAGCTTTCTTT.

This sequence joins TRBV27 and TRBJ2-1; 9 positions agree with TRBD2. The CDR3 covers 15 residues. The V gene end was trimmed by 2 bases and the J gene end by 7 bases; junction bases not matched to a gene: 6. CDR1 is MNHEY and CDR2 is SMNVEV in the germline V gene (reference sequence). This chain's CDR3 is CASSLGSAGGNEQFF. The CDR3 DNA is TGTGCCAGCAGTTTAGGGAGCGCGGGAGGGAATGAGCAGTTCTTC.

The V call is TRBV2, the J call TRBJ2-5; 9 bases line up with TRBD1. Germline-derived CDR1 and CDR2 are SNHLY and FYNNEI. This CDR3 comprises 15 residues. After removal of 8 bases from V and 5 bases from J, the junction contained 12 bases not matched to a gene. CDR3 DNA: TGTGCCAGCGCGCGGAAACAGGGGGCGCCTGAGACCCAGTACTTC. It specifies CASARKQGAPETQYF.

V gene TRBV10-3 combines with J gene TRBJ2-3, with 8 bases fitting TRBD2. Looked up from germline, CDR1 is ENHRY and CDR2 is SYGVKD. This CDR3 has 18 residues. With 0 bases clipped from V and 3 bases from J, the junction kept 11 bases outside the gene matches. CDR3 bases: TGTGCCATCAGTGAGTCGACGGAGCGGGGGAAGGGGACAGATACGCAGTATTTT. Translating gives CAISESTERGKGTDTQYF.

The chain couples TRBV7-2 to TRBJ2-4; TRBD2 might be the D (6 bases). V was cut by 5 bases and J by 7 bases, with 12 bases left in between. Germline V gene sequence: CDR1 SGHTA, CDR2 FQGNSA. There are 13 residues in the CDR3. DNA of the CDR3: TGTGCCAGCAGCCGCGGGACGGGGAACATTCAGTACTTC. Amino acid sequence: CASSRGTGNIQYF. Using reference TRBV7-2 and TRBJ2-4 for the parts outside the CDR3, the full variable domain is GAGVSQSPSNKVTEKGKDVELRCDPISGHTALYWYRQSLGQGLEFLIYFQGNSAPDKSGLPSDRFSAERTGGSVSTLTIQRTQQEDSAVYLCASSRGTGNIQYFGAGTRLSVL.

The V gene is TRBV7-9, the J gene TRBJ2-2; D is unclear. CDR1 SEHNR and CDR2 FQNEAQ come from the germline V gene (reference sequence). The CDR3 is made up of 16 amino acids. V was shortened by 4 bases and J by 0 bases, with 12 bases between the two germline ends. Here the CDR3 reads CASSWLQIANTGELFF. CDR3 nucleotide sequence: TGTGCCAGCAGCTGGTTACAGATCGCGAACACCGGGGAGCTGTTTTTT. The full variable domain, in which reference TRBV7-9 and TRBJ2-2 provide the parts outside the CDR3, is DTGVSQNPRHKITKRGQNVTFRCDPISEHNRLYWYRQTLGQGPEFLTYFQNEAQLEKSRLLSDRFSAERPKGSFSTLEIQRTEQGDSAMYLCASSWLQIANTGELFFGEGSRLTVL.

The chain uses TRBV18 and TRBJ2-7; 7 bases fit TRBD2. The V gene end was trimmed by 6 bases and the J gene end by 0 bases; junction bases not matched to a gene: 2. This CDR3 is built from 13 residues. Germline loops: CDR1 KGHSH, CDR2 LQKENI. The CDR3 loop is CASSRGTSYEQYF. The CDR3 DNA follows: TGTGCCAGCTCGCGGGGGACCTCCTACGAGCAGTACTTC.